The TCR beta chain described here comes from a study of cytomegalovirus exposure and HLA in healthy donors. Study-level information: Roughly 170 million T cells yielded under 130 million unique TCR beta sequences in earlier analysis. Regarding the study as a whole: Three CMV-associated chains were confirmed in vitro to be specific for CMV antigens.

The donors, nominally healthy at sampling, likely had unrecorded immune exposures. This clone came up a few times. Its target is unknown. The PCR contained 60 Vbeta and 13 Jbeta primers. Sequencing used immunoSEQ multiplex PCR; TCRdb keeps in-frame clones, though not all of them. The sample records roughly 180,000 clones, 78% being singletons. The source of this sequence is a female donor in good health and CMV-seronegative. Sequencing was performed on PBMCs.

This CDR3 reads CASSLAQREGTQYF. The CDR3 region has the DNA TGCGCCAGCAGCTTGGCTCAAAGGGAGGGGACCCAGTACTTC. This chain uses TRBV5-1 with TRBJ2-5; 7 bases match TRBD2. The CDR3 extends over 14 amino acids. The ends lost 0 bases at V and 7 bases at J; junction bases unmatched: 6. Germline V gene lookup returns CDR1 SGHRS and CDR2 YFSETQ.